This TCR beta chain was recovered during a study of T cell responses to AZD1222 COVID-19 vaccine (dated by TCRdb to about 2021). Broadly, across the study: AZD1222 recipients given second doses at about 4 weeks or at about 12 weeks were pooled, since spike-specific TCR depth and breadth were not found to differ between the two schedules. A total of approximately 240 trial participants underwent TCR sequencing, of whom about 210 had received two doses of AZD1222 and about 26 had received two doses of the MenACWY control vaccine. Trial participants were enrolled by age into 18-55, 56-69 and 70-plus year subgroups, with roughly 150, 30 and 60 TCR-sequenced participants respectively.

The study at large found these results: Conclusions about previously exposed vaccinees are limited because only five to seven AZD1222 recipients were SARS-CoV-2 seropositive at baseline. After two AZD1222 doses, spike-specific TCR breadth and depth were significantly higher than at day 0 and than in MenACWY recipients. Because no day 14 peak-response samples were available, repertoires were characterized only after the peak T cell response. CD4 TCRs associated with the vaccine covered the entire spike protein, and the dominant responses were in regions 160-218 and 743-854. In the small 56-69-year group, the increase in depth fell short of significance, most likely because of low power. Nearly half of unique spike-specific TCRs reportedly recognized epitopes outside regions mutated in the B.1.351 and B.1.1.7 variants. Participants were mostly white British, with more females than males. The authors suggested clonal diversity may have been underestimated.

Here V drops 5 bases and J drops 8 bases, and the junction holds 12 bases not matched to any gene. Via the germline V gene (reference sequence), CDR1 is MNHEY and CDR2 SMNVEV. The CDR3 measures 14 amino acids from cysteine to phenylalanine. Of all the DNA, just the CDR3 is kept, 42 bases in frame from base 1. A word on this clone: Which antigen it targets is not known. No much larger clone exists at a distance of one base, and base qualities are not known.

This sample's time point label indicates: baseline before first vaccination. Vaccinee samples came from UK trials COV001 and COV002, including a single-blind randomized controlled phase 2/3 trial of AZD1222 (ChAdOx1 nCoV-19) in healthy adults. Trial participant PBMC samples were collected at day 0 and day 28 after the second dose for TCRbeta chain sequencing. The CDR3 regions of human TCRbeta chains were analyzed by immunosequencing. In the authors' own workflow: TCRs in the repertoires were compared against a reference library of SARS-CoV-2-specific TCRs that had been generated with the MIRA antigen-specificity platform. Breadth meant the fraction of unique TCRs that were SARS-CoV-2-associated, whereas depth meant the fraction of total T cells that were SARS-CoV-2-associated. Using the MIRA data, each spike-specific TCR was mapped to the spike region that the TCR reacts to and placed in a CD4 or CD8 class. Log10-transformed breadth and depth values were compared by one-way ANOVA with Sidak's multiple comparisons tests. TCRdb took this table from immuneACCESS and kept in-frame rearrangements with V and J called. Such tables lack part of the clones; where checked against another copy, unresolved V genes explain under half of the gap, and the rest is unexplained. The D gene and trimming were derived from the DNA, and the V and J assignments and clone size from that table. The sample has about 120,000 clones on record, around 87% of them singletons. The ten largest clones capture 12% of the sample.

This sample comprised peripheral blood, obtained on day 0 of AZD1222 vaccination. This TCR came from an adult in good health. This receptor chain uses TRBV27 and TRBJ2-7, and 7 bases in between align with TRBD2. The base sequence is TGTGCCAGCAGTCCCAGCGGGAACCCTTCCCAGCAGTACTTC. Its protein is CASSPSGNPSQQYF.